These T cell receptor beta chains were read from a single sample in a study of OX40 agonist ivuxolimab in advanced cancers. Profiling relied on immunoSEQ multiplex PCR, and the TCRdb table lists in-frame clones only, not all of them. The sample records approximately 72,000 clones, 65% to 90% being singletons. This specimen consisted of CD4+ or CD8+ T cells sorted from blood, obtained in a trial of the OX40 agonist ivuxolimab. Every receptor here comes from an adult with an advanced solid tumor such as melanoma, head and neck, liver or kidney cancer. Both conserved end residues are part of each CDR3. A D gene is named only where the DNA matches it firmly. Some rows mark clone size as missing; the rest say once, few, many or name a class of expanded clone.

d_gene	abundance	v_gene	j_gene	CDR3nt	CDR3aa
-	-	TRBV5-6	TRBJ2-1	TGTGCCAGCAGCTTACCCACTGAGCAGTTCTTC	CASSLPTEQFF
-	-	TRBV2	TRBJ1-5	TGTGCCAGCAGTGAGGCCCAGGTTAGCAATCAGCCCCAGCATTTT	CASSEAQVSNQPQHF
TRBD2	-	TRBV11-3	TRBJ2-1	TGTGCCAGCAGCCTAACTAGCGATACCTCCTACAATGAGCAGTTCTTC	CASSLTSDTSYNEQFF
TRBD2	-	TRBV27	TRBJ2-1	TGTGCCAGCAGTTTACTGGCTAGCGGGAGGGCCGGGTATGAGCAGTTCTTC	CASSLLASGRAGYEQFF
-	once	TRBV6-1	TRBJ2-7	TGTGCCAGCAGCGAGCTAGGCTCCAAGAACGAGCAGTACTTC	CASSELGSKNEQYF
-	few	TRBV7-3	TRBJ2-3	TGTGCCAGCAGCCCTAGGGGGAGGGTAGGGTCGGATACGCAGTATTTT	CASSPRGRVGSDTQYF
-	once	TRBV10-3	TRBJ1-4	TGTGAGCCGACAGAACTCAATGAAAAACTGTTTTTT	CEPTELNEKLFF
-	few	TRBV5-6	TRBJ2-1	TGTGCCAGCAGCTTGACTGTCAATGAGCAGTTCTTC	CASSLTVNEQFF
-	-	TRBV7-3	TRBJ2-2	TGTGCCAGCAGCTTAAACCCCCCTCGACGTTCCCCCGGGGAGCTGTTTTTT	CASSLNPPRRSPGELFF
TRBD2	-	TRBV14	TRBJ2-1	TGTGCCAGCAGCCAAGAAAGAGCGGGAGGCTCCCCGGTCTTC	CASSQERAGGSPVF
-	-	TRBV9	TRBJ2-5	TGTGCCAGCAGCGGAGGACCGGGACTCTCCCCGACCCAGTACTTC	CASSGGPGLSPTQYF
-	-	TRBV4-3	TRBJ1-3	TGCGCCAGCAGCCAAGATGGCAGAACTGGAAACACCATATATTTT	CASSQDGRTGNTIYF
-	-	TRBV18	TRBJ2-7	TGTGCCAGCTCACCACGGCCAGACGGGAAAAACTACGAGCAGTACTTC	CASSPRPDGKNYEQYF
-	-	TRBV7-2	TRBJ1-3	TGTGCCAGCAGCTCCGAGGGGGTTTTCTCTGGAAACACCATATATTTT	CASSSEGVFSGNTIYF
TRBD2	few	TRBV7-2	TRBJ2-2	TGTGCCAGCAGCTTTTCTAGCGGGAGTTCGGGCACCGGGGAGCTGTTTTTT	CASSFSSGSSGTGELFF
-	-	TRBV15	TRBJ2-5	TGTGCCACCAGCAGAGATCGGGCAGGACAAGAGACCCAGTACTTC	CATSRDRAGQETQYF
-	-	TRBV5-5	TRBJ1-5	TGTGCCAGCAGCTTGGCAGGGTTTAATCAGCCCCAGCATTTT	CASSLAGFNQPQHF
-	-	TRBV5-6	TRBJ1-4	TGTGCCAGCAGCTTAAGGGCGGGGGAAAAACTGTTTTTT	CASSLRAGEKLFF
TRBD1	-	TRBV6-6	TRBJ2-2	TGTGCCAGCAGGGATAACAGGGGGCGCGACACCGGGGAGCTGTTTTTT	CASRDNRGRDTGELFF
TRBD1	-	TRBV18	TRBJ2-1	TGTGCCAGCTCAACAGGGGGCCCGAGCTCCTACAATGAGCAGTTCTTC	CASSTGGPSSYNEQFF
-	-	TRBV6-6	TRBJ2-1	TGTGCCAGCAGTTTTCAGAACGTTGACTATGGCAATGAGCAGTTCTTC	CASSFQNVDYGNEQFF
TRBD1	-	TRBV5-1	TRBJ2-2	TGCGCCAGCAGCTTGGGACCGACAGGGACGAACACCGGGGAGCTGTTTTTT	CASSLGPTGTNTGELFF
TRBD2	-	TRBV7-9	TRBJ2-3	TGTGCCAGCAGCTACTTAGCGGGAGAAACAGATACGCAGTATTTT	CASSYLAGETDTQYF
TRBD2	-	TRBV10-2	TRBJ2-1	TGCGCCAGCAGTGCGACCGGGACTAGCGGGAAAGGTGAGCAGTTCTTC	CASSATGTSGKGEQFF
-	-	TRBV28	TRBJ1-5	TGTGCCAGCAGGAACGGATTCAATCAGCCCCAGCATTTT	CASRNGFNQPQHF
TRBD1	-	TRBV6-5	TRBJ2-2	TGTGCCAGCATGGCAGGGGGCGCCTCCGGGGAGCTGTTTTTT	CASMAGGASGELFF
-	-	TRBV19	TRBJ2-7	TGTGCCAGTAGTAGGGACGGCCAACCCTCCTACGAGCAGTACTTC	CASSRDGQPSYEQYF
TRBD1	-	TRBV5-4	TRBJ1-2	TGTGCCAGCAGCTCCGGGACAGCCTATGGCTACACCTTC	CASSSGTAYGYTF
-	-	TRBV6-5	TRBJ2-1	TGTGCCAGCAGCGCCCCGTACAATGAGCAGTTCTTC	CASSAPYNEQFF
TRBD1	-	TRBV6-6	TRBJ1-5	TGTGCCAGCACCATTCGGACAGGGAGCAATCAGCCCCAGCATTTT	CASTIRTGSNQPQHF
-	-	TRBV7-3	TRBJ1-1	TGTGCCAGCAGCTCAGAGGGGACAACTGAAGCTTTCTTT	CASSSEGTTEAFF
-	-	TRBV6-5	TRBJ1-5	TGTGCCAGCAGTTACTCGATCAGGGGAAACCAGCCCCAGCATTTT	CASSYSIRGNQPQHF
-	-	TRBV7-6	TRBJ2-3	TGTGCCAGCAGCTTAGAGGCAGACGGAGGTACGCAGTATTTT	CASSLEADGGTQYF
TRBD2	once	TRBV7-3	TRBJ2-3	TGTGCCAGCAGCTTGCTAGCGGGATCTAGCACAGATACGCAGTATTTT	CASSLLAGSSTDTQYF
-	-	TRBV7-2	TRBJ2-2	TGTGCCAGCAGCTTAGCCCCTAACGGCGGCGGGGAGCTGTTTTTT	CASSLAPNGGGELFF
TRBD1	-	TRBV14	TRBJ1-2	TGTGCCAGCAGCCAAGATCCGGGACAGCACTCCAGCTATGGCTACACCTTC	CASSQDPGQHSSYGYTF
TRBD2	-	TRBV7-2	TRBJ2-2	TGTGCCAGCAGCCCTGGACTAGTCTTGAACACCGGGGAGCTGTTTTTT	CASSPGLVLNTGELFF
-	-	TRBV7-9	TRBJ1-4	TGTGCCAGCGGCATTCAAGCAACTAATGAAAAACTGTTTTTT	CASGIQATNEKLFF
TRBD2	once	TRBV5-1	TRBJ2-3	TGCGCCAGCAGCTCGGGGACTAGCGGGAGAATAGATACGCAGTATTTT	CASSSGTSGRIDTQYF
TRBD1	-	TRBV20-1	TRBJ1-2	TGCATTCACAGGGGGCTTGGCTACACCTTC	CIHRGLGYTF
-	-	TRBV9	TRBJ2-2	TGTGCCAGCAGCCTGAACACCGGGGAGCTGTTTTTT	CASSLNTGELFF
TRBD1	-	TRBV6-1	TRBJ1-1	TGTGCCAGCAAGGGACAGGGGGCTGAAGCTTTCTTT	CASKGQGAEAFF
-	-	TRBV5-1	TRBJ1-2	TGCGCCAGCAGCTTGGGTTACGGGGTCGACTATGGCTACACCTTC	CASSLGYGVDYGYTF
TRBD1	-	TRBV5-1	TRBJ2-1	TGCGCCAGCAGCTACGACAGGGGTCCGTACGAGCAGTTCTTC	CASSYDRGPYEQFF
TRBD1	once	TRBV29-1	TRBJ2-1	TGCAGCGTACTCTACGGGACAGGGTTAAATGAGCAGTTCTTC	CSVLYGTGLNEQFF
-	-	TRBV28	TRBJ2-1	TGTGCCAGCCGTATCCAGGGCGAGCAGTTCTTC	CASRIQGEQFF
-	-	TRBV5-1	TRBJ1-6	TGCGCCAGCAGCTTGGAGGGCAGGGGTCTACTCTCACCCCTCCACTTT	CASSLEGRGLLSPLHF
-	-	TRBV5-4	TRBJ2-7	TGTGCCAGCAGTCCAGGGGGGTGGGGGTACGAGCAGTACTTC	CASSPGGWGYEQYF
-	-	TRBV30	TRBJ2-3	TGTGCCTGGAGTGGACAGGCCACAGATACGCAGTATTTT	CAWSGQATDTQYF